This T cell receptor beta chain was identified during a study of cytomegalovirus exposure and HLA in healthy donors. Findings of the study overall: It was found in a later analysis that first-cohort TCR clusters tended to co-occur in the 90 to 150 validation repertoires. Approximately 160 TCR beta chains were listed as cytomegalovirus-associated.

The donors were part of the validation cohort of 120 subjects. That cohort was separate from the first cohort, which comprised 550 to 750 subjects. Some clones are missing from TCRdb's copy, which holds only in-frame ones; the method was immunoSEQ multiplex PCR. The table includes about 260,000 clones, about 90% detected once. The CDR3 is 17 amino acids. Germline V gene lookup returns CDR1 MGHRA and CDR2 YSYEKL. Trimming pared 0 bases from V and 9 bases from J, leaving 21 bases between. Note on this clone: Antigen specificity is unknown.

Material: PBMCs. The rearrangement uses TRBV4-1 and TRBJ2-1, with a weak D call TRBD1 (5 bases). This TCR was sampled from a woman aged 30 to 39 in good health and CMV-seronegative. The CDR3 spells CASSQEDQGIGSGEQFF. The CDR3 DNA reads TGCGCCAGCAGCCAAGAGGACCAGGGTATAGGGTCTGGTGAGCAGTTCTTC.